This TCR beta chain stems from a study of T cells in Graves' hyperthyroidism and ophthalmopathy. Findings of the study overall: Most expanded thyroid clonotypes above 0.001 also appeared in blood.

RNA transcripts gave rise to amplified TCR beta CDR3 regions. TCR CDR3 underwent first-round RT-PCR with the HTBI primer set. One entry per CDR3 protein results from TCRdb running MiXCR on the multiplex PCR reads. The sample lists 200,000 to 250,000 distinct CDR3 sequences; less than 20% were seen once. This clonotype was seen at least ten times. The target antigen is unknown. The CDR3 has 14 residues. Germline V gives CDR1 MDHEN, CDR2 SYDVKM. The J segment lost 0 bases and the V segment lost 2 bases, leaving 0 bases of the junction unmatched. The clonotype originates from a woman aged 50 to 65 with Graves' hyperthyroidism. Sequencing input: blood. The chain recombines TRBV28 with TRBJ1-2, with 7 bases matching TRBD1. In DNA form, the CDR3 reads TGTGCCAGCAGTTTACAGGGGGCTAACTATGGCTACACCTTC. Protein product: CASSLQGANYGYTF.